The 10 T cell receptor beta chains given below trace back to one sample, sequenced in a study of T cell repertoires in cytomegalovirus infection. For these receptors, no antigen is known. TCRdb called the reads again in MiXCR, with one record for every CDR3 protein. The sample has about 700,000 distinct CDR3 sequences, 30% to 40% seen once. The sample was cultured PBMCs, taken from culture after CMV antigen stimulation. These receptors all stem from a human donor in good health (CMV status not recorded). Some clones in this sample may be carry-over from other donors' samples.

V and J are TRBV20-1 and TRBJ2-3; 7 nucleotides match TRBD2. CDR1 is DFQATT and CDR2 is SNEGSKA in the germline V gene (reference sequence). The CDR3 is 14 residues long. The ends lost 1 base at V and 3 bases at J; junction bases unmatched: 4. The CDR3 reads CSARGTRGTDTQYF. The CDR3 DNA is TGCAGTGCTAGAGGGACTAGAGGTACAGATACGCAGTATTTT.

The chain links TRBV4-1 to TRBJ2-7, with TRBD1 identical over 7 bases. The junction had 11 bases not matched to a gene; V was cut back by 1 base and J by 5 bases. Germline CDR1 is MGHRA and CDR2 is YSYEKL. The CDR3 spans 16 residues. The CDR3 nucleotides read TGCGCCAGCAGCCAAGTAAAGGGGGCTGTAGTACACGAGCAGTACTTC. It codes for CASSQVKGAVVHEQYF.

This clonotype has at least ten counts. V gene TRBV7-8 combines with J gene TRBJ1-3; no reliable D call. The CDR3 extends over 16 amino acids. In germline, CDR1 is SGHVS, CDR2 FQNEAQ. The V gene lost 5 bases and the J gene lost 2 bases, with 16 bases spanning the gap. The CDR3 spells CASSLLWGRAGNTIYF. CDR3 nucleotide sequence: TGTGCCAGCAGCCTTCTCTGGGGAAGGGCTGGAAACACCATATATTTT.

This clonotype has a handful of counts. The gene calls are TRBV20-1 and TRBJ2-7; D perhaps matches TRBD2 (5 bases). Trimming left V 3 bases short and J 3 bases short, with 12 bases between. Germline lookup yields CDR1 DFQATT and CDR2 SNEGSKA (reference sequence). CDR3 length: 13 amino acids. CDR3 residues: CSASTGKLYEQYF. As DNA, the CDR3 is TGCAGTGCTAGTACGGGGAAACTCTACGAGCAGTACTTC.

This clonotype was detected a few times. The chain combines TRBV20-1 with TRBJ2-5, with 14 bases matching TRBD2. Losses at the gene ends were 0 bases for V and 3 bases for J; bases not matched to a gene: 15. The CDR3 spans 20 residues. From germline, CDR1 is DFQATT and CDR2 SNEGSKA (reference sequence). The CDR3, as DNA: TGCAGTGCTAGAGATAGGAGGGGACTAGCGGGGGACGGATCAAAAGAGACCCAGTACTTC. Translating gives CSARDRRGLAGDGSKETQYF.

This CDR3 reads CASISGQGSDTQYF. The CDR3 coding sequence is TGTGCCAGCATCTCGGGACAGGGCTCAGATACGCAGTATTTT. This chain links TRBV6-6 with TRBJ2-3, with 9 bases lining up with TRBD1. The CDR3 contains 14 residues. Germline V lookup: CDR1 MNHNY, CDR2 SVGAGI (reference sequence). With V trimmed by 7 bases and J by 4 bases, 6 bases remained unmatched.

This clonotype was observed a handful of times. V usage is TRBV27 and J usage is TRBJ2-3, with 8 bases lining up with TRBD2. V lost 6 bases to trimming and J lost 2 bases; unmatched junction nucleotides: 13. This CDR3 is 17 amino acids long. Germline V gene lookup returns CDR1 MNHEY and CDR2 SMNVEV (reference sequence). CDR3 bases: TGTGCCAGCAGAGACCCCGCGCGGGGGGCGTCCACAGATACGCAGTATTTT. Translating it yields CASRDPARGASTDTQYF.

In this sample, this clonotype turned up a few times. This sequence joins TRBV7-6 and TRBJ2-2; TRBD1 is a possible D gene (6 bases). This CDR3 contains 15 residues. Germline CDR1 reads SGHVS; CDR2 reads FNYEAQ. Trimming removed 8 bases from V and 3 bases from J, with 16 bases in between. As DNA, the CDR3 is TGTGCCAGCGTCCCTACAGGGTCATACACCGGGGAGCTGTTTTTT. Its translation is CASVPTGSYTGELFF. The full variable domain, rest sourced from reference TRBV7-6 and TRBJ2-2, is GAGVSQSPRYKVTKRGQDVALRCDPISGHVSLYWYRQALGQGPEFLTYFNYEAQQDKSGLPNDRFSAERPEGSISTLTIQRTEQRDSAMYRCASVPTGSYTGELFFGEGSRLTVL.

This clonotype was detected only a few times. V is TRBV28 and J is TRBJ1-4; D ambiguous. V lost 4 bases, J lost 3 bases, and 12 bases lay in between. This CDR3 region has 15 residues. From germline, CDR1 is MDHEN and CDR2 SYDVKM. CDR3 in amino acids: CASSSWTAANEKLFF. The CDR3 bases are TGTGCCAGCAGTTCTTGGACTGCGGCTAATGAAAAACTGTTTTTT. The full variable domain, with the rest looked up from reference TRBV28 and TRBJ1-4, is DVKVTQSSRYLVKRTGEKVFLECVQDMDHENMFWYRQDPGLGLRLIYFSYDVKMKEKGDIPEGYSVSREKKERFSLILESASTNQTSMYLCASSSWTAANEKLFFGSGTQLSVL.

This clonotype was seen ten or more times. This chain uses TRBV7-2 with TRBJ1-6; D unclear. CDR1 is SGHTA, CDR2 FQGNSA, per germline. The CDR3 extends over 13 amino acids. The V and J ends lost 6 bases and 3 bases respectively, with 6 bases between them. CDR3: CASSPGYNSPLHF. The CDR3 nucleotides are TGTGCCAGCAGTCCCGGCTATAATTCACCCCTCCACTTT. Full variable domain (remainder filled in from reference TRBV7-2 and TRBJ1-6): GAGVSQSPSNKVTEKGKDVELRCDPISGHTALYWYRQSLGQGLEFLIYFQGNSAPDKSGLPSDRFSAERTGGSVSTLTIQRTQQEDSAVYLCASSPGYNSPLHFGNGTRLTVT.